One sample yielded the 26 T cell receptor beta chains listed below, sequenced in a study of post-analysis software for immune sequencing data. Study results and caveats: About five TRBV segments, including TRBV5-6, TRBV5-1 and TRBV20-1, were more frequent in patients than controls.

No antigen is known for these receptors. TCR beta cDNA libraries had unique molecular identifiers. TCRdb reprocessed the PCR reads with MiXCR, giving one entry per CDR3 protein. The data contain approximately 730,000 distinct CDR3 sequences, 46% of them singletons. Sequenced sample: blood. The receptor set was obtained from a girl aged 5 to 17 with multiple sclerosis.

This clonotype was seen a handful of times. CDR3 DNA sequence: TGCAGTGCCCCGAGGGATACGCAGTATTTT. It encodes CSAPRDTQYF. V gene TRBV20-1 combines with J gene TRBJ2-3; D call uncertain. V lost 6 bases to trimming and J lost 6 bases, with 7 bases between them. This CDR3 has 10 amino acids. CDR1 DFQATT and CDR2 SNEGSKA come from the germline V gene (reference sequence).

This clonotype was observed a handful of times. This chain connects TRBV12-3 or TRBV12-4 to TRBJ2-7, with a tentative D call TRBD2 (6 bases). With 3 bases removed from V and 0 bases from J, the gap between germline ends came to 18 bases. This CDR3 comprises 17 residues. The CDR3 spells CASSFGSREDSSYEQYF. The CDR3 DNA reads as TGTGCCAGCAGTTTTGGTTCGCGGGAAGACAGCTCCTACGAGCAGTACTTC.

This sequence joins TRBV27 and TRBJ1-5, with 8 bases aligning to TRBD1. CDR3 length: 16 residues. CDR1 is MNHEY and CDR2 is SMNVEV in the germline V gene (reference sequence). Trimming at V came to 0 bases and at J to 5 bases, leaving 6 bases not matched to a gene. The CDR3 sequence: CASSLSRTGSDQPQHF. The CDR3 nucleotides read TGTGCCAGCAGTTTATCTCGGACAGGGTCTGATCAGCCCCAGCATTTT.

CDR3 in amino acids: CASSPHASSEQYF. The CDR3 DNA reads as TGTGCCAGCAGCCCCCATGCCTCCTCGGAGCAGTACTTC. The J gene is TRBJ2-7, the V gene TRBV7-3; D unclear. CDR1 and CDR2 from the germline V gene are SGHTA and FQGTGA. The CDR3 spans 13 residues. The germline V and J ends were trimmed by 5 bases and 7 bases, with 15 bases remaining between them.

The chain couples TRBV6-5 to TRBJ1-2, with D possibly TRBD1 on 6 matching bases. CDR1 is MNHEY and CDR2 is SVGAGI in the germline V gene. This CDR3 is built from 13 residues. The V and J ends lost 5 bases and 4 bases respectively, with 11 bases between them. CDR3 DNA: TGTGCCAGCAGTCTGGGACACCTCTATGGCTACACCTTC. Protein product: CASSLGHLYGYTF.

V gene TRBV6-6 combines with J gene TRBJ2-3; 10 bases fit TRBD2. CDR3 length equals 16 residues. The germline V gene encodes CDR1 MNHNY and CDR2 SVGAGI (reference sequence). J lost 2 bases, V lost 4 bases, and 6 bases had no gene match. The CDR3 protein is CASSWPAGGNTDTQYF. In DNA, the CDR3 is TGTGCCAGCAGTTGGCCAGCGGGAGGGAACACAGATACGCAGTATTTT.

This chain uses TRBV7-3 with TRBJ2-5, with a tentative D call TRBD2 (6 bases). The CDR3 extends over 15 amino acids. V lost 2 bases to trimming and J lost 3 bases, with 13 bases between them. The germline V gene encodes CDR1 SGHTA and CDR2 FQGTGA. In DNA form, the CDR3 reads TGTGCCAGCAGCTTAGGGGGGATAGCCAAAGAGACCCAGTACTTC. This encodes CASSLGGIAKETQYF. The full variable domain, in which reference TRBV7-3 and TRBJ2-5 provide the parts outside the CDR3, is GAGVSQTPSNKVTEKGKYVELRCDPISGHTALYWYRQSLGQGPEFLIYFQGTGAADDSGLPNDRFFAVRPEGSVSTLKIQRTERGDSAVYLCASSLGGIAKETQYFGPGTRLLVL.

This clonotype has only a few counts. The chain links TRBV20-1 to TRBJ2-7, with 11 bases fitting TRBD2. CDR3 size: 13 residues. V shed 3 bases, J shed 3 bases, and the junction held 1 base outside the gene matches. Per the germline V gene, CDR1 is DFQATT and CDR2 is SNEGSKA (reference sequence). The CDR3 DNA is TGCAGTGCTAGGACTAGCGGGGTCTACGAGCAGTACTTC. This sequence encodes CSARTSGVYEQYF.

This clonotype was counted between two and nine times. CDR3 loop: CASSSWGTDWANQPQHF. As DNA, the CDR3 is TGTGCCAGCAGTTCCTGGGGGACGGATTGGGCCAATCAGCCCCAGCATTTT. The chain has TRBV12-3 or TRBV12-4 and TRBJ1-5; TRBD1 is a possible D gene (5 bases). The V end lost 4 bases, the J end lost 3 bases, and 19 bases lay between the germline ends. CDR3 size: 17 residues.

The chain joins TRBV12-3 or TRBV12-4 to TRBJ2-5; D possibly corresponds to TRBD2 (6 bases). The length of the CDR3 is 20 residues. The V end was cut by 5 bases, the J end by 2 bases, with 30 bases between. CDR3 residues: CASSRGRGTLSKVVQETQYF. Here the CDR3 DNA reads TGTGCCAGCAGTAGGGGCAGAGGGACTCTCAGCAAGGTGGTACAAGAGACCCAGTACTTC.

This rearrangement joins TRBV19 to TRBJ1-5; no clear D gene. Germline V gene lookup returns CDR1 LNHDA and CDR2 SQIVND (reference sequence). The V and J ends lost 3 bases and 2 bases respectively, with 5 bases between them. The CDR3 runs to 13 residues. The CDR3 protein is CASSMQGNQPQHF. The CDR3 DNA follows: TGTGCCAGTAGTATGCAGGGCAATCAGCCCCAGCATTTT. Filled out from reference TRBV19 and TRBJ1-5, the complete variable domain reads DGGITQSPKYLFRKEGQNVTLSCEQNLNHDAMYWYRQDPGQGLRLIYYSQIVNDFQKGDIAEGYSVSREKKESFPLTVTSAQKNPTAFYLCASSMQGNQPQHFGDGTRLSIL.

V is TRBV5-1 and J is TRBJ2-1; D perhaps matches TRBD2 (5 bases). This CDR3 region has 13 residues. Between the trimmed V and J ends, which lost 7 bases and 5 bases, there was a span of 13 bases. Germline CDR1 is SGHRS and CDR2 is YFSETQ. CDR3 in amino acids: CASGWPGNNEQFF. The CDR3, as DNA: TGCGCCAGCGGCTGGCCGGGAAACAATGAGCAGTTCTTC.

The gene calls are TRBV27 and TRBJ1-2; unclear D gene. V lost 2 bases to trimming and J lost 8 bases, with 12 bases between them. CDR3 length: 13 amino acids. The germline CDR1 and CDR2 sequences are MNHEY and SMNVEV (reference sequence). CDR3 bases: TGTGCCAGCAGTTTAGCACGACTGGGCGGCTACACCTTC. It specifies CASSLARLGGYTF.

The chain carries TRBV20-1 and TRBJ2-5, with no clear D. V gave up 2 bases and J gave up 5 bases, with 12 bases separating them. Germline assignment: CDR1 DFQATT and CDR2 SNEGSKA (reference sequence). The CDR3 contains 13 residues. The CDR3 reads CSARRSVSETQYF. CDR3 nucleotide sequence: TGCAGTGCTAGACGGAGCGTTTCGGAGACCCAGTACTTC.

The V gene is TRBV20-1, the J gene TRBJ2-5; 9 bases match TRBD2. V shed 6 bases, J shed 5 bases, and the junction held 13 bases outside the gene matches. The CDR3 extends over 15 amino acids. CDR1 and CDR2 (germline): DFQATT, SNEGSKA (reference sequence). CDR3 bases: TGCAGTGCCCCTCGCGTTAGCGGGAGTGGGGAGACCCAGTACTTC. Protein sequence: CSAPRVSGSGETQYF.

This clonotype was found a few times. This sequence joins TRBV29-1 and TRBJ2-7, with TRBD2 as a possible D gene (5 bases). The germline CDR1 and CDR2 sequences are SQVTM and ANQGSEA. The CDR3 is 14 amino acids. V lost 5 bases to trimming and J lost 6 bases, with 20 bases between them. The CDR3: CSVQMVGSWGEQYF. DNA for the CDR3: TGCAGCGTTCAGATGGTTGGGAGTTGGGGCGAGCAGTACTTC.

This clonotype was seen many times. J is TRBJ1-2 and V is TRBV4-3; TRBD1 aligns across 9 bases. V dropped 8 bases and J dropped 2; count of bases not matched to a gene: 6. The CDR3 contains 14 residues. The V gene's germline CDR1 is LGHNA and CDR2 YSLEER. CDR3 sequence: CASSPGQGNYGYTF. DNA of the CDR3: TGCGCCAGCTCGCCCGGACAGGGGAACTATGGCTACACCTTC.

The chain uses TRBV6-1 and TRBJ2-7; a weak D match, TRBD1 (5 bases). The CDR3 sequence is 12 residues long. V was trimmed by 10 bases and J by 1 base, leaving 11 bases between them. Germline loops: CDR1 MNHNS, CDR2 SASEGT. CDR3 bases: TGTGCCACAGTAGGGGTATCCTACGAGCAGTACTTC. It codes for CATVGVSYEQYF.

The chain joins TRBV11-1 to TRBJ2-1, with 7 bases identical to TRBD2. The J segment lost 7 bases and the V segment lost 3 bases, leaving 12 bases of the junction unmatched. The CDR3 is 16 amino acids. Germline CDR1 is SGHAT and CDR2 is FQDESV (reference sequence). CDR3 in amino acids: CASSFRGGSSENEQFF. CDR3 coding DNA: TGTGCCAGCAGCTTCCGTGGCGGGAGTTCAGAAAATGAGCAGTTCTTC.

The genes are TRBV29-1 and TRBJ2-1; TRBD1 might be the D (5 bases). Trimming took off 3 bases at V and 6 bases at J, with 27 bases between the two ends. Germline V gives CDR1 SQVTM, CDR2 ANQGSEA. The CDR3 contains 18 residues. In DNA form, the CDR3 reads TGCAGCGTTGACCGAGGCATATGGGTCTCTTCCCAGGGCAATGAGCAGTTCTTC. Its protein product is CSVDRGIWVSSQGNEQFF.

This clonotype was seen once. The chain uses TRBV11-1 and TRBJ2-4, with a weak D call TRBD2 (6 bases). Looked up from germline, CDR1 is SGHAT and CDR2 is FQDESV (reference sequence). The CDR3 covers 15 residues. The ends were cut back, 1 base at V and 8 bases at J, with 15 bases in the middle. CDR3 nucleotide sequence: TGTGCCAGCAGCTTAGACCGCGGGACGGCAGACATTCAGTACTTC. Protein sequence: CASSLDRGTADIQYF.

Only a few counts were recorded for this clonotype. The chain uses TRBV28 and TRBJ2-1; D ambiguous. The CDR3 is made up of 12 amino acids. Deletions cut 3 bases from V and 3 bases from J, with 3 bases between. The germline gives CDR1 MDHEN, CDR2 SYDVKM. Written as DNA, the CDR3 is TGTGCCAGCAGTTTGATCTACAATGAGCAGTTCTTC. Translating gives CASSLIYNEQFF.

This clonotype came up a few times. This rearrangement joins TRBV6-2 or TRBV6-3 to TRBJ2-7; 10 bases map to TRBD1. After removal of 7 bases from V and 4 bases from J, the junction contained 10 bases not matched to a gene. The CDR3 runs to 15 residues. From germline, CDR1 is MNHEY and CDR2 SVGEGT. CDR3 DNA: TGTGCCAGCACCTTCACCGGGACAGGGGCATACGAGCAGTACTTC. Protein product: CASTFTGTGAYEQYF.

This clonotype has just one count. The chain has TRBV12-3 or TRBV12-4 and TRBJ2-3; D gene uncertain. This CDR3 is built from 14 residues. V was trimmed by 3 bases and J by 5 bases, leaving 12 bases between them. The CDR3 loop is CASSLDLPGDTQYF. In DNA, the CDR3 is TGTGCCAGCAGTTTGGACCTTCCGGGAGATACGCAGTATTTT.

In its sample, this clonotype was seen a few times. The DNA of the CDR3 is TGTGCCAGCAGCTTGGGGGAGGGGGGATACTATGGCTACACCTTC. This encodes CASSLGEGGYYGYTF. The V call is TRBV7-2, the J call TRBJ1-2; D is perhaps TRBD1 (6 bases). This CDR3 has 15 residues. Trimming took off 3 bases at V and 3 bases at J, with 14 bases between the two ends. Germline CDR1 and CDR2: SGHTA and FQGNSA.

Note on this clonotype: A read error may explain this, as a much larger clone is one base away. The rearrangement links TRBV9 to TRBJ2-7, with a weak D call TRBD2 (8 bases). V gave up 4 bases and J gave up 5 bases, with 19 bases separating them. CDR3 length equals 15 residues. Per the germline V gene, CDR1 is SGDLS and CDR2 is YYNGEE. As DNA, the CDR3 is TGTGCCAGCAGCCCAGCGGGACTAGGGGGCCACGAGCAGTACTTC. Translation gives CASSPAGLGGHEQYF.